The clone carrying this T cell receptor (beta chain) has just a few counts. This specimen belongs to a study of T cells in Graves' hyperthyroidism and ophthalmopathy. Authors of the study amplified TCR beta CDR3 regions from RNA transcripts. The HTBI primer set drove a first-round RT-PCR of the TCR CDR3. Via MiXCR, TCRdb re-called the multiplex PCR reads, giving one row per CDR3 protein. The sample yields 550,000 to 600,000 distinct CDR3 sequences, 13% to 15% seen once. Losses at the gene ends were 1 base for V and 6 bases for J; bases not matched to a gene: 6. The germline V gene has CDR1 SGHTA and CDR2 FQGTGA. The CDR3 is made up of 15 amino acids.

The source of this sequence is a woman aged 18-35 years with Graves' ophthalmopathy. Sequenced input: blood. This chain uses TRBV7-3 with TRBJ2-1; 7 bases align to TRBD2. CDR3 in amino acids: CASSLNGGSSNEQFF. CDR3 coding DNA: TGTGCCAGCAGCTTAAATGGCGGGAGCAGCAATGAGCAGTTCTTC.